This TCR beta chain was recorded in a study of PD-1 blockade in classical Hodgkin lymphoma. The study, taken as a whole, reports: CD4+ but not CD8+ TCR diversity rose significantly by C4D1. Nivolumab starters within 1 year of ASCT were excluded. Lower baseline TCR diversity marked trial partial responders and progressors.

Using immunoSEQ multiplex PCR, the repertoire was profiled, and TCRdb retains in-frame clones only, with some absent. Of some 23,000 clones in the sample, just under 80% were seen once. Concerning this clone: What it binds is not known.

All the patients suffered relapse after autologous stem cell transplantation, and brentuximab vedotin exposure differed. Under best response, outcomes were complete response, partial response or progressive disease. The sample in question was peripheral blood mononuclear cells (PBMCs), obtained before the second cycle of nivolumab. This clonotype was sampled from a human donor with classical Hodgkin lymphoma.

CDR3 loop: CASSTIAGSSYEQYF. The CDR3 region has the DNA TGTGCCAGTAGTACGATAGCGGGGAGCTCCTACGAGCAGTACTTC. This sequence joins TRBV19 and TRBJ2-7; 8 nucleotides match TRBD2. This CDR3 is built from 15 residues. Germline assignment: CDR1 LNHDA and CDR2 SQIVND (reference sequence). V shed 4 bases and J 0 bases; nucleotides not matched to a gene: 5.